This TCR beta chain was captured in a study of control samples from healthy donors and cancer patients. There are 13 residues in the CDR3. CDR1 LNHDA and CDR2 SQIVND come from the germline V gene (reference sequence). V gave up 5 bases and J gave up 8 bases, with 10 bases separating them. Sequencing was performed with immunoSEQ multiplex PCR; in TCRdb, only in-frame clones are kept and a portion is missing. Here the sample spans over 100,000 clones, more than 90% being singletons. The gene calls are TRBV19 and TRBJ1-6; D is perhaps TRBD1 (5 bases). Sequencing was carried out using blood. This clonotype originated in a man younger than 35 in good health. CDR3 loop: CASSGMGHSPLHF. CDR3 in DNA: TGTGCCAGTAGTGGGATGGGACATTCACCCCTCCACTTT.